This T cell receptor (beta chain) was sequenced in a study of cytomegalovirus exposure and HLA in healthy donors. The PCR employed 60 Vbeta primers together with 13 Jbeta primers. The data were produced by immunoSEQ multiplex PCR, yet TCRdb's version contains in-frame clones alone and is incomplete. The sample contains 89,000 or so clones, around 75% of which appear only once. The sequencing sample was made of PBMCs. The clonotype originates from a man younger than 35 in good health and CMV-seropositive.

The CDR3: CASSLDPGIQPQHF. As DNA, the CDR3 is TGTGCCAGCAGCTTAGATCCGGGAATTCAGCCCCAGCATTTT. The chain recombines TRBV7-2 with TRBJ1-5; D gene ambiguous. This CDR3 is built from 14 residues. The V end was cut by 1 base, the J end by 6 bases, with 10 bases between. The germline gives CDR1 SGHTA, CDR2 FQGNSA.